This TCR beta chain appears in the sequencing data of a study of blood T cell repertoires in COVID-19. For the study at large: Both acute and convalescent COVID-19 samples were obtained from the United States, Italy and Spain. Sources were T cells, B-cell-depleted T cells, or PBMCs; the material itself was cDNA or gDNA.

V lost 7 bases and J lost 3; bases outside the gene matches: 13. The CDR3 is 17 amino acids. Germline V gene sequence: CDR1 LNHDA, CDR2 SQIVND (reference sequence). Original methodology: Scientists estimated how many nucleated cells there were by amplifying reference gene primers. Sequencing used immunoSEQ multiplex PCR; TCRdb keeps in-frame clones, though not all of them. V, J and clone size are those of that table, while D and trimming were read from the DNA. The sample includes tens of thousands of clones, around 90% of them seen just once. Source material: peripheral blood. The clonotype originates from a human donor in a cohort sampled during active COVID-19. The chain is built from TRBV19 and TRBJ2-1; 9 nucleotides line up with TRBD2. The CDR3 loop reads CASMSMEREELYNEQFF. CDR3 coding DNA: TGTGCCAGTATGTCGATGGAGCGGGAGGAGCTCTACAATGAGCAGTTCTTC.